The 14 T cell receptor beta chains in this list originate from one sample, sequenced in a study of ipilimumab plus nivolumab after autologous stem cell transplantation. Assay used: immunoSEQ multiplex PCR; TCRdb lists only in-frame clones, some missing. The data contain about 4,800 clones, around two thirds of them singletons. The source was PBMCs, collected in a trial of ipilimumab plus nivolumab as post-transplant consolidation. Receptors were obtained from a male donor with multiple myeloma.

The V and J genes are TRBV11-1 and TRBJ2-1; D is ambiguous. Trimming cost V 6 bases and J 5 bases, with 29 bases left between them. Looked up from germline, CDR1 is SGHAT and CDR2 is FQDESV (reference sequence). The CDR3 spans 19 residues. The chain's CDR3 is CASSQASIQYATSNNEQFF. In DNA, the CDR3 is TGTGCCAGCAGTCAGGCATCCATTCAATACGCCACATCAAACAATGAGCAGTTCTTC.

The chain employs TRBV4-2 and TRBJ2-4, with 9 bases that match TRBD1. The CDR3 loop spans 19 amino acids. J was trimmed by 0 bases and V by 0 bases; bases with no gene match: 9. CDR1 and CDR2 (germline): LGHNA, YNFKEQ. The CDR3 region has the DNA TGTGCCAGCAGCCAAGAAGGACAGGGGTCCCTTCTAGCCAAAAACATTCAGTACTTC. Amino acid sequence: CASSQEGQGSLLAKNIQYF.

This chain uses TRBV27 with TRBJ2-7; 8 bases match TRBD1. Germline V gene data show CDR1 as MNHEY and CDR2 as SMNVEV (reference sequence). V lost 4 bases and J lost 4; bases outside the gene matches: 21. The CDR3 covers 19 residues. CDR3 region: CASSSWRLGQGGYMYEQYF. DNA of the CDR3: TGTGCCAGCAGTTCCTGGCGACTTGGACAGGGCGGTTATATGTACGAGCAGTACTTC.

Points on this clone: The junction does not match germline at one end; this may be a read error. The rearrangement joins TRBV20-1 to TRBJ2-5; 8 nucleotides agree with TRBD2. The germline V gene has CDR1 DFQATT and CDR2 SNEGSKA (reference sequence). This CDR3 is 11 amino acids long. In DNA, the CDR3 is TGCAGTGCAGCGGGGGTAGAGCGACGAGACTTC. Its translation: CSAAGVERRDF.

The CDR3 reads CASSQTWGGAYNEQFF. The CDR3 nucleotides are TGCGCCAGCAGCCAAACATGGGGGGGGGCCTACAATGAGCAGTTCTTC. The J gene is TRBJ2-1, the V gene TRBV4-3, with TRBD2 matching 7 bases. V gave up 2 bases and J gave up 2 bases; unmatched junction bases: 6. Germline CDR1 is LGHNA and CDR2 is YSLEER. The CDR3 sequence is 16 residues long.

A note on this clone: The sample has other DNA sequences that encode this CDR3 too. The chain combines TRBV7-2 with TRBJ2-2; D may match TRBD1 or TRBD2 (5 bases each). V was pared by 2 bases and J by 5 bases, with 9 bases between. Germline loops: CDR1 SGHTA, CDR2 FQGNSA. The CDR3 runs to 14 residues. CDR3 bases: TGTGCCAGCAGCTTAATTGGGGGTACCGGGGAGCTGTTTTTT. It encodes CASSLIGGTGELFF.

The chain joins TRBV28 to TRBJ1-1; no clear D gene. The CDR3 has 12 amino acids. Trimming pared 1 base from V and 7 bases from J, leaving 7 bases between. Germline V lookup: CDR1 MDHEN, CDR2 SYDVKM. CDR3: CASSLYGVEAFF. The CDR3, as DNA: TGTGCCAGCAGTTTATACGGGGTTGAAGCTTTCTTT.

There are a few counts of this clone. This rearrangement joins TRBV6-1 to TRBJ2-3; D possibly corresponds to TRBD2 (5 bases). The CDR3 contains 14 residues. CDR1 MNHNS and CDR2 SASEGT come from the germline V gene. V was shortened by 6 bases and J by 0 bases, with 10 bases between the two germline ends. CDR3 in amino acids: CASRPGVSTDTQYF. CDR3 nucleotide sequence: TGTGCCAGCAGGCCCGGGGTTAGCACAGATACGCAGTATTTT.

The chain has TRBV27 and TRBJ1-5; D unclear. The V gene's germline CDR1 is MNHEY and CDR2 SMNVEV (reference sequence). V was cut by 6 bases and J by 2 bases, with 14 bases left in between. This CDR3 contains 15 residues. CDR3 DNA: TGTGCCAGCAGGGAACAAGGGAGAGGCAATCAGCCCCAGCATTTT. It yields the protein CASREQGRGNQPQHF.

Note on this clone: A read error is likely here: a far larger clone is one base away. The same CDR3 also results from other DNA sequences found in this sample. The rearrangement links TRBV5-1 to TRBJ1-1; D is undetermined. This CDR3 contains 14 residues. The germline V and J ends were trimmed by 2 bases and 4 bases, with 12 bases remaining between them. The germline V gene encodes CDR1 SGHRS and CDR2 YFSETQ. The CDR3 DNA follows: TGCGCCAGCAGCTTACGGGGATGGGGCACTGAAGCTTTCTTT. Amino acids: CASSLRGWGTEAFF.

V is TRBV28 and J is TRBJ1-2; D remains unclear. The germline V gene has CDR1 MDHEN and CDR2 SYDVKM. V lost 5 bases and J lost 6, with 34 bases in between. This CDR3 is built from 20 residues. The CDR3 nucleotides read TGTGCCAGCAGTATAGGTAGAGTACCGTCAGGACTACATGACCCTGATGGCTACACCTTC. As protein: CASSIGRVPSGLHDPDGYTF.

CDR3 coding DNA: TGTGCCTGGGGAGATAGGGCGGGGGAGCTGTTTTTT. Protein: CAWGDRAGELFF. The rearrangement joins TRBV30 to TRBJ2-2, with D unresolved. This CDR3 has 12 amino acids. Germline V lookup: CDR1 GTSNPN, CDR2 SVGIG (reference sequence). Trimming removed 5 bases at V and 8 bases at J, with 12 bases between.

The V and J genes are TRBV2 and TRBJ2-7; tentative D call: TRBD1 (6 bases). CDR3 size: 13 residues. V dropped 10 bases and J dropped 2 bases, with 15 bases sitting between them. Germline values: CDR1 SNHLY, CDR2 FYNNEI. The chain's CDR3 is CATVDTGTYEQYF. The CDR3 DNA reads TGTGCCACCGTGGATACAGGGACCTACGAGCAGTACTTC.

A few counts support this clone. This chain connects TRBV10-3 to TRBJ2-7; TRBD1 agrees at 7 bases. Germline CDR1 ENHRY, CDR2 SYGVKD. The CDR3 is 12 amino acids. J was trimmed by 4 bases and V by 3 bases; bases with no gene match: 0. CDR3 protein: CAISDRGYEQYF. The CDR3 DNA reads TGTGCCATCAGTGACAGGGGGTACGAGCAGTACTTC.